The 31 T cell receptor beta chains presented below share a single source sample, sequenced in a study of radiation and T cells in renal cell carcinoma. The repertoire was sequenced with immunoSEQ multiplex PCR; TCRdb's copy has only in-frame clones and lacks some. In the table there are 160,000 or so clones, roughly 90% of which are singletons. Specified time point: blood 2 weeks post-SBRT. This sample's treatment: 15 Gy SBRT to primary tumor, nephrectomy 4 weeks later. The sample was blood, taken from a patient whose treatment included radiotherapy and nephrectomy. These receptors originate from a woman in her forties or fifties with renal cell carcinoma.

This chain uses TRBV29-1 with TRBJ2-1; no firm D call. Germline V lookup: CDR1 SQVTM, CDR2 ANQGSEA. The CDR3 is 12 amino acids. The V end lost 4 bases, the J end lost 6 bases, and 10 bases lay between the germline ends. The CDR3 here is CSVGGGGNEQFF. CDR3 bases: TGCAGCGTTGGAGGCGGCGGCAATGAGCAGTTCTTC.

This chain links TRBV19 with TRBJ2-1; unclear D gene. Trimming stripped 0 bases from V and 5 bases from J, with 8 bases between. Germline CDR1 and CDR2: LNHDA and SQIVND (reference sequence). The CDR3 has 14 amino acids. The DNA for the CDR3 is TGTGCCAGTAGTATAGATCACTCGCACAATGAGCAGTTCTTC. Amino acid sequence: CASSIDHSHNEQFF.

The V gene is TRBV19, the J gene TRBJ1-5; D unresolved. V gave up 5 bases and J gave up 0 bases, with 8 bases separating them. The germline gives CDR1 LNHDA, CDR2 SQIVND (reference sequence). The CDR3 extends over 14 amino acids. The CDR3 coding sequence is TGTGCCAGTAGTCTCGGGGATAGCAATCAGCCCCAGCATTTT. It translates to CASSLGDSNQPQHF. The whole variable domain, remainder taken from reference TRBV19 and TRBJ1-5, is DGGITQSPKYLFRKEGQNVTLSCEQNLNHDAMYWYRQDPGQGLRLIYYSQIVNDFQKGDIAEGYSVSREKKESFPLTVTSAQKNPTAFYLCASSLGDSNQPQHFGDGTRLSIL.

The rearrangement uses TRBV5-6 and TRBJ2-1, with D tentatively TRBD1 (8 bases). The germline V and J ends were trimmed by 4 bases and 4 bases, with 15 bases remaining between them. There are 15 residues in the CDR3. Germline CDR1 SGHDT, CDR2 YYEEEE. CDR3 amino acids: CASSTGGGAYNEQFF. The CDR3 DNA sequence: TGTGCCAGCAGCACAGGGGGGGGTGCATACAATGAGCAGTTCTTC.

The CDR3, as DNA: TGTGCCAGTCGACGACTAGCGGGGCGACTAAGCTCCTACGAGCAGTACTTC. The encoded protein is CASRRLAGRLSSYEQYF. The genes are TRBV2 and TRBJ2-7, with 11 positions matching TRBD2. In germline, CDR1 is SNHLY, CDR2 FYNNEI. V was pared by 9 bases and J by 0 bases, with 13 bases of the junction left unmatched. The CDR3 is 17 amino acids. Full variable domain (remainder filled in from reference TRBV2 and TRBJ2-7): EPEVTQTPSHQVTQMGQEVILRCVPISNHLYFYWYRQILGQKVEFLVSFYNNEISEKSEIFDDQFSVERPDGSNFTLKIRSTKLEDSAMYFCASRRLAGRLSSYEQYFGPGTRLTVT.

In this sample, this clone turned up a few times. Written as DNA, the CDR3 is TGTGCCAGCCAACCCTGGGGGCAGACTACCTACGAGCAGTACTTC. This codes for CASQPWGQTTYEQYF. J is TRBJ2-7 and V is TRBV7-8; TRBD1 is a possible D gene (6 bases). Trimming shortened V by 8 bases and J by 2 bases, and 19 bases separated the two germline ends. The length of the CDR3 is 15 residues. From germline, CDR1 is SGHVS and CDR2 FQNEAQ. The full variable domain, completed using reference TRBV7-8 and TRBJ2-7, is GAGVSQSPRYKVAKRGQDVALRCDPISGHVSLFWYQQALGQGPEFLTYFQNEAQLDKSGLPSDRFFAERPEGSVSTLKIQRTQQEDSAVYLCASQPWGQTTYEQYFGPGTRLTVT.

This chain links TRBV9 with TRBJ2-2, with 12 bases that match TRBD2. This CDR3 is 20 amino acids long. V was pared by 4 bases and J by 6 bases, with 19 bases of the junction left unmatched. Germline CDR1 and CDR2: SGDLS and YYNGEE. The CDR3 nucleotides are TGTGCCAGCAGCCCGCACGGGCAACTAGCGGGGGGCAGAAGGTCCGGGGAGCTGTTTTTT. Translating gives CASSPHGQLAGGRRSGELFF.

CDR3 sequence: CSVQGTGGAFF. The CDR3 region has the DNA TGCAGCGTACAAGGGACAGGGGGGGCTTTCTTT. The J gene is TRBJ1-1, the V gene TRBV29-1; 11 nucleotides line up with TRBD1. Germline V gives CDR1 SQVTM, CDR2 ANQGSEA. The CDR3 consists of 11 residues. V was clipped by 6 bases and J by 11 bases; unmatched bases: 5.

The CDR3 DNA reads as TGTGCCTGGAGTGTAGTTCAGGGGAACACCGGGGAGCTGTTTTTT. Amino acids: CAWSVVQGNTGELFF. The V gene is TRBV30, the J gene TRBJ2-2; D perhaps matches TRBD1 (5 bases). Per the germline V gene, CDR1 is GTSNPN and CDR2 is SVGIG (reference sequence). This CDR3 is 15 amino acids long. The V and J ends lost 0 bases and 1 base respectively, with 9 bases between them.

This chain joins TRBV5-1 and TRBJ2-5; TRBD2 agrees at 14 bases. Germline-derived CDR1 and CDR2 are SGHRS and YFSETQ. This CDR3 spans 18 amino acids. Trimming cost V 3 bases and J 2 bases; bases outside gene matches: 9. DNA of the CDR3: TGCGCCAGCAGCTCCCGACTAGCGGGGGGGCCAAGGCAAGAGACCCAGTACTTC. It yields the protein CASSSRLAGGPRQETQYF. Full variable domain (missing parts from reference TRBV5-1 and TRBJ2-5): KAGVTQTPRYLIKTRGQQVTLSCSPISGHRSVSWYQQTPGQGLQFLFEYFSETQRNKGNFPGRFSGRQFSNSRSEMNVSTLELGDSALYLCASSSRLAGGPRQETQYFGPGTRLLVL.

A single count supports this clone. The rearrangement uses TRBV18 and TRBJ2-2; D might be TRBD1 (6 bases). The length of the CDR3 is 17 residues. Germline V gives CDR1 KGHSH, CDR2 LQKENI. V was pared by 6 bases and J by 1 base, with 18 bases between. CDR3 nucleotides: TGTGCCAGCTCCCTAGCCCGCCAGGGGAGGAACACCGGGGAGCTGTTTTTT. Its protein product is CASSLARQGRNTGELFF.

The chain uses TRBV9 and TRBJ1-1; D ambiguous. The CDR3 spans 14 residues. The germline V and J ends were trimmed by 0 bases and 4 bases, with 10 bases remaining between them. CDR1 and CDR2 from the germline V gene are SGDLS and YYNGEE. CDR3 DNA: TGTGCCAGCAGCGTAGATAGTCCGGGCACTGAAGCTTTCTTT. Translation: CASSVDSPGTEAFF.

The chain couples TRBV15 to TRBJ1-1; TRBD1 might be the D (6 bases). This CDR3 region has 15 residues. Trimming removed 4 bases at V and 0 bases at J, with 12 bases between. Germline V gives CDR1 LNHNV, CDR2 YYDKDF (reference sequence). The CDR3 DNA reads TGTGCCACCAGCAAAACAGGGTTCATGAACACTGAAGCTTTCTTT. It codes for CATSKTGFMNTEAFF.

This chain uses TRBV5-5 with TRBJ1-3; TRBD1 is a possible D gene (5 bases). Looked up from germline, CDR1 is SGHKS and CDR2 is YYEKEE (reference sequence). This CDR3 is built from 12 residues. V shed 2 bases and J shed 7 bases, with 7 bases lying between them. DNA for the CDR3: TGTGCCAGCAGCTTTTCAGGGAACACCATATATTTT. Translated: CASSFSGNTIYF.

J is TRBJ2-7 and V is TRBV5-5; D is unresolved. The CDR3 is 14 amino acids. CDR1 and CDR2 from the germline V gene are SGHKS and YYEKEE (reference sequence). Trimming stripped 4 bases from V and 0 bases from J, with 11 bases between. CDR3 loop: CASSRPRSSYEQYF. CDR3 DNA: TGTGCCAGCAGCCGGCCTAGGAGCTCCTACGAGCAGTACTTC.

Written as DNA, the CDR3 is TGTGCCAGCAGCTTAGACCGACAGGGTAAAGCTTTCTTT. It yields the protein CASSLDRQGKAFF. V gene TRBV7-9 combines with J gene TRBJ1-1; 7 bases fit TRBD1. The CDR3 is 13 amino acids. The junction had 5 bases not matched to a gene; V was cut back by 1 base and J by 9 bases. Germline CDR1 reads SEHNR; CDR2 reads FQNEAQ (reference sequence).

The chain links TRBV5-1 to TRBJ1-2; D perhaps matches TRBD1 (6 bases). V lost 1 base and J lost 6, with 13 bases in between. The germline V gene has CDR1 SGHRS and CDR2 YFSETQ. CDR3 size: 14 residues. CDR3 loop: CASSLNGGLNGYTF. CDR3 sequence (DNA): TGCGCCAGCAGCTTGAACGGGGGGCTGAATGGCTACACCTTC.

In its sample, this clone was seen a few times. The chain recombines TRBV18 with TRBJ1-1; TRBD1 matches 7 bases. The CDR3 covers 13 residues. Per germline, CDR1 KGHSH and CDR2 LQKENI. With 4 bases clipped from V and 5 bases from J, the junction kept 4 bases outside the gene matches. The CDR3 sequence is CASSRQGITEAFF. CDR3 DNA: TGTGCCAGCTCACGACAGGGTATTACTGAAGCTTTCTTT.

Concerning this clone: Germline and junction disagree at one end, which may indicate a read error. This sequence joins TRBV9 and TRBJ1-3; D gene ambiguous. The CDR3 has 14 residues. The germline V gene encodes CDR1 SGDLS and CDR2 YYNGEE. The CDR3 DNA reads as TGTGCCAGCAGTTGGGAAAGCTCTGGAAACGCCATATATTTT. Encoded protein: CASSWESSGNAIYF. Based on the CDR3 plus reference TRBV9 and TRBJ1-3, the full variable domain is DSGVTQTPKHLITATGQRVTLRCSPRSGDLSVYWYQQSLDQGLQFLIQYYNGEERAKGNILERFSAQQFPDLHSELNLSSLELGDSALYFCASSWESSGNAIYFGEGSWLTVV.

In regard to this clone: The identical CDR3 is also encoded by other nucleotide sequences in the sample. This chain joins TRBV29-1 and TRBJ2-7; maybe TRBD2 (5 bases). This CDR3 has 12 amino acids. V lost 3 bases and J 0 bases, leaving 6 bases between the germline ends. Per the germline V gene, CDR1 is SQVTM and CDR2 is ANQGSEA. CDR3: CSVDGNSYEQYF. As DNA, the CDR3 is TGCAGCGTTGACGGGAACTCCTACGAGCAGTACTTC.

The genes are TRBV4-3 and TRBJ2-3; either TRBD1 or TRBD2 may fit D (6 bases each). CDR3 length: 17 residues. V dropped 0 bases and J dropped 1 base, with 14 bases sitting between them. Germline V gives CDR1 LGHNA, CDR2 YSLEER. The CDR3 DNA reads as TGCGCCAGCAGCCAAGAACAAGGGGGGCATGGCACAGATACGCAGTATTTT. As protein: CASSQEQGGHGTDTQYF.

The chain recombines TRBV7-8 with TRBJ1-4, with 7 bases identical to TRBD1. Per germline, CDR1 SGHVS and CDR2 FQNEAQ. This CDR3 is 16 amino acids long. V lost 1 base, J lost 5 bases, and 7 bases stayed unmatched. CDR3 DNA sequence: TGTGCCAGCAGCTTAGAGTGGCAGGGGGTGAATGAAAAACTGTTTTTT. Amino acid sequence: CASSLEWQGVNEKLFF.

The V gene is TRBV7-2, the J gene TRBJ1-3; possibly TRBD1 for D (6 bases). V dropped 1 base and J dropped 0 bases, with 13 bases sitting between them. Germline-derived CDR1 and CDR2 are SGHTA and FQGNSA. This CDR3 contains 17 residues. CDR3 sequence reads: CASSLVFDRSSGNTIYF. CDR3 DNA: TGTGCCAGCAGCTTAGTGTTTGACAGGTCCTCTGGAAACACCATATATTTT.

The rearrangement joins TRBV4-2 to TRBJ1-2, with D unresolved. This CDR3 comprises 12 residues. Between the trimmed V and J ends, which lost 1 base and 5 bases, there was a span of 5 bases. In germline, CDR1 is LGHNA, CDR2 YNFKEQ. The CDR3 bases are TGTGCCAGCAGCCAAGCCAGTTATGGCTACACCTTC. Protein product: CASSQASYGYTF.

V gene TRBV6-6 combines with J gene TRBJ1-1; the D gene is possibly TRBD1 (5 bases). The CDR3 is made up of 15 amino acids. V was clipped by 7 bases and J by 3 bases, with 18 bases between them. CDR1 and CDR2 from the germline V gene are MNHNY and SVGAGI (reference sequence). The CDR3, as DNA: TGTGCCAGCAACCCTGACAGTCCCGGGCACACTGAAGCTTTCTTT. Amino acids: CASNPDSPGHTEAFF.

The chain employs TRBV5-4 and TRBJ1-6; 7 bases map to TRBD1. J gave up 6 bases and V 0 bases, and 3 bases lay outside the gene matches. There are 15 residues in the CDR3. CDR1 and CDR2 from the germline V gene are SGHNT and YYREEE (reference sequence). The CDR3 loop is CASSLDRGSNSPLHF. The CDR3 DNA is TGTGCCAGCAGCTTGGACAGGGGAAGTAATTCACCCCTCCACTTT.

The gene calls are TRBV30 and TRBJ1-3; D remains unclear. This CDR3 spans 12 amino acids. Trimming stripped 2 bases from V and 2 bases from J, with 4 bases between. Per the germline V gene, CDR1 is GTSNPN and CDR2 is SVGIG (reference sequence). The CDR3 DNA is TGTGCCTGGAGTCAGACTGGAAACACCATATATTTT. This gives the protein CAWSQTGNTIYF.

This clone appeared a single time. V is TRBV6-6 and J is TRBJ1-1; a possible D gene is TRBD1 (5 bases). This CDR3 spans 14 amino acids. The germline V gene has CDR1 MNHNY and CDR2 SVGAGI (reference sequence). Trimming pared 5 bases from V and 3 bases from J, leaving 13 bases between. CDR3 coding DNA: TGTGCCAGCAGTGTGACAGCGGGGGACACTGAAGCTTTCTTT. Protein product: CASSVTAGDTEAFF.

The genes are TRBV14 and TRBJ2-4, with D maybe TRBD2 (7 bases). CDR3 size: 16 residues. Per germline, CDR1 SGHDN and CDR2 FVKESK. The V and J ends lost 2 bases and 5 bases respectively, with 16 bases between them. DNA for the CDR3: TGTGCCAGCAGCCAATCGACGGGGGGCCTGGAAAACATTCAGTACTTC. Translating it yields CASSQSTGGLENIQYF. Full variable domain (remainder filled in from reference TRBV14 and TRBJ2-4): EAGVTQFPSHSVIEKGQTVTLRCDPISGHDNLYWYRRVMGKEIKFLLHFVKESKQDESGMPNNRFLAERTGGTYSTLKVQPAELEDSGVYFCASSQSTGGLENIQYFGAGTRLSVL.

The chain has TRBV25-1 and TRBJ2-3, with D unclear. CDR3 size: 15 residues. The V gene's germline CDR1 is MGHDK and CDR2 SYGVNS. Trimming stripped 2 bases from V and 0 bases from J, with 9 bases between. CDR3 in DNA: TGTGCCAGCAGTGAAGTGGGTTTGAGCACAGATACGCAGTATTTT. Its translation is CASSEVGLSTDTQYF.

The V and J genes are TRBV30 and TRBJ1-2; no reliable D call. V was trimmed by 5 bases and J by 6 bases, leaving 7 bases between them. This CDR3 is 10 amino acids long. Germline lookup yields CDR1 GTSNPN and CDR2 SVGIG (reference sequence). The CDR3 sequence is CAWEEDGYTF. The DNA for the CDR3 is TGTGCCTGGGAGGAGGATGGCTACACCTTC.